These 25 T cell receptor beta chains came from one sample sequenced in a study of T cells after yellow fever vaccination. TCRdb re-derived calls from the 5' RACE reads in MiXCR, one entry per CDR3 protein. The top ten hold around 20% of the sample, which has 200,000 to 300,000 distinct CDR3 sequences, about 3.9% seen once. The source material was PBMCs, sampled 15 days after the yellow fever booster vaccination. These receptors all come from a young man who received the YFV17D yellow fever vaccine.

This clonotype was counted ten times or more. V and J are TRBV12-3 or TRBV12-4 and TRBJ1-1; TRBD1 aligns across 7 bases. CDR3 length: 11 residues. Trimming cost V 7 bases and J 8 bases; bases outside gene matches: 4. The CDR3 region has the DNA TGTGCCAGCACCTCAGGGGGGGAAGCTTTCTTT. This encodes CASTSGGEAFF.

This clonotype has ten or more counts. The chain is built from TRBV7-9 and TRBJ1-5, with D possibly TRBD1 on 5 matching bases. The V end was cut by 3 bases, the J end by 3 bases, with 9 bases between. This CDR3 contains 14 residues. The germline gives CDR1 SEHNR, CDR2 FQNEAQ (reference sequence). Here the CDR3 DNA reads TGTGCCAGCAGCTTTTCGGACACCAATCAGCCCCAGCATTTT. Its protein is CASSFSDTNQPQHF.

This clonotype was observed at least ten times. V usage is TRBV5-1 and J usage is TRBJ2-3, with TRBD2 matching 7 bases. This CDR3 is built from 15 residues. Germline values: CDR1 SGHRS, CDR2 YFSETQ. Unmatched junction bases numbered 5, after V lost 3 bases and J lost 1 base. The CDR3 reads CASSSGGLRTDTQYF. The DNA for the CDR3 is TGCGCCAGCAGCTCGGGGGGACTACGCACAGATACGCAGTATTTT.

This clonotype was seen ten or more times. V is TRBV7-9 and J is TRBJ2-1; possible D gene TRBD2, 5 bases. The V end lost 5 bases, the J end lost 12 bases, and 14 bases lay between the germline ends. CDR3 length equals 12 residues. Germline V CDR1 and CDR2: SEHNR, FQNEAQ (reference sequence). In nucleotides, the CDR3 is TGTGCCAGCAGCCCGGACTCCCCCAGGCAGTTCTTC. It is translated as CASSPDSPRQFF.

This clonotype has at least ten counts. The chain uses TRBV5-4 and TRBJ2-1; D remains ambiguous. V was pared by 0 bases and J by 0 bases, with 7 bases between. CDR3 length: 15 residues. Germline values: CDR1 SGHNT, CDR2 YYREEE (reference sequence). CDR3 sequence reads: CASSLAPSSYNEQFF. For the CDR3, the DNA is TGTGCCAGCAGCTTGGCTCCTAGCTCCTACAATGAGCAGTTCTTC.

This clonotype was picked up one time. This may arise from a read error, as a much more abundant clone is one base away. The CDR3 nucleotides read TGCGCCAGCGGCGGGAAGCCAGGGGCGGAAGAGCAGTACTTC. Translation: CASGGKPGAEEQYF. This chain connects TRBV5-1 to TRBJ2-7; D may match TRBD1 or TRBD2 (6 bases each). Germline V gene data show CDR1 as SGHRS and CDR2 as YFSETQ. Between the trimmed V and J ends, which lost 7 bases and 7 bases, there was a span of 21 bases. This CDR3 is 14 amino acids long.

This clonotype was detected ten times or more. The chain uses TRBV12-3 or TRBV12-4 and TRBJ1-2, with 8 bases matching TRBD1. With 7 bases clipped from V and 8 bases from J, the junction kept 6 bases outside the gene matches. The CDR3 consists of 12 residues. CDR3 nucleotides: TGTGCCAGCAATTTCGACAGGGGAGGCTACACCTTC. Amino acid sequence: CASNFDRGGYTF.

This clonotype has ten or more counts. The V gene is TRBV29-1, the J gene TRBJ2-2; TRBD1 agrees at 7 bases. The CDR3 is 15 amino acids. Germline CDR1 is SQVTM and CDR2 is ANQGSEA. J gave up 5 bases and V 7 bases, and 13 bases lay outside the gene matches. CDR3 protein: CSARTRQGGTGELFF. CDR3 sequence (DNA): TGCAGCGCCCGAACGAGACAGGGTGGAACCGGGGAGCTGTTTTTT.

This chain connects TRBV19 to TRBJ2-7; tentatively, D is TRBD1 or TRBD2 (6 bases each). The CDR3 spans 15 residues. The ends were cut back, 6 bases at V and 3 bases at J, with 18 bases in the middle. Germline V gene data show CDR1 as LNHDA and CDR2 as SQIVND (reference sequence). In DNA form, the CDR3 reads TGTGCCAGTAGCCCTGGAGGGGGGAATCACTACGAGCAGTACTTC. Protein product: CASSPGGGNHYEQYF.

This clonotype was found many times. The chain couples TRBV18 to TRBJ2-5; unclear D gene. The ends were cut back, 3 bases at V and 3 bases at J, with 11 bases in the middle. This CDR3 has 14 amino acids. Germline V gives CDR1 KGHSH, CDR2 LQKENI. In DNA form, the CDR3 reads TGTGCCAGCTCACCCGGCGCGGCGGAAGAGACCCAGTACTTC. This gives the protein CASSPGAAEETQYF. Complete variable domain (other parts from reference TRBV18 and TRBJ2-5): NAGVMQNPRHLVRRRGQEARLRCSPMKGHSHVYWYRQLPEEGLKFMVYLQKENIIDESGMPKERFSAEFPKEGPSILRIQQVVRGDSAAYFCASSPGAAEETQYFGPGTRLLVL.

The sample holds many counts of this clonotype. The chain links TRBV20-1 to TRBJ2-5; a possible D gene is TRBD2 (5 bases). The CDR3 consists of 15 residues. Germline V gene sequence: CDR1 DFQATT, CDR2 SNEGSKA (reference sequence). V was trimmed by 1 base and J by 2 bases, leaving 14 bases between them. The CDR3 sequence: CSARVSGTAQETQYF. In DNA, the CDR3 is TGCAGTGCTAGAGTCTCGGGAACAGCTCAAGAGACCCAGTACTTC.

This clonotype appeared many times. The rearrangement uses TRBV3-1 and TRBJ2-3; 9 bases agree with TRBD1. After removal of 4 bases from V and 4 bases from J, the junction contained 6 bases not matched to a gene. CDR3 size: 15 residues. Germline V gene lookup returns CDR1 LGHDT and CDR2 YNNKEL (reference sequence). Here the CDR3 reads CASSPSDRGADTQYF. CDR3 DNA: TGTGCCAGCAGCCCTTCGGACAGGGGCGCAGATACGCAGTATTTT.

This clonotype showed up many times. The chain combines TRBV18 with TRBJ1-3, with D tentatively TRBD1 (5 bases). Trimming shortened V by 4 bases and J by 0 bases, and 10 bases separated the two germline ends. This CDR3 spans 15 amino acids. Germline CDR1 and CDR2: KGHSH and LQKENI. In nucleotides, the CDR3 is TGTGCCAGCTCACGGGACCGTGCCTCTGGAAACACCATATATTTT. The encoded protein is CASSRDRASGNTIYF.

This clonotype was picked up many times. The V and J genes are TRBV12-3 or TRBV12-4 and TRBJ1-5, with a tentative D call TRBD1 (5 bases). V was trimmed by 7 bases and J by 5 bases, leaving 12 bases between them. This CDR3 region has 13 residues. CDR3 DNA sequence: TGTGCCAGCAACACAGGTTTTTATCAGCCCCAGCATTTT. This encodes CASNTGFYQPQHF.

This clonotype was seen repeatedly, ten times or more. The chain links TRBV20-1 to TRBJ1-1; D might be TRBD1 (5 bases). This CDR3 has 12 residues. CDR1 and CDR2 from the germline V gene are DFQATT and SNEGSKA (reference sequence). V was pared by 6 bases and J by 1 base, with 9 bases between. This CDR3 reads CSAWRGNTEAFF. The CDR3 DNA follows: TGCAGTGCATGGAGGGGGAACACTGAAGCTTTCTTT.

This clonotype was seen many times. This sequence joins TRBV19 and TRBJ1-2; no definite D call. The CDR3 runs 16 residues. Germline assignment: CDR1 LNHDA and CDR2 SQIVND (reference sequence). Trimming stripped 3 bases from V and 4 bases from J, with 18 bases between. CDR3 DNA sequence: TGTGCCAGTAGTATCTTTCGGGGAACTCAACTCTATGGCTACACCTTC. This codes for CASSIFRGTQLYGYTF.

This clonotype was counted at least ten times. The V and J genes are TRBV5-1 and TRBJ1-5; D remains unclear. Per the germline V gene, CDR1 is SGHRS and CDR2 is YFSETQ. The V end was cut by 0 bases, the J end by 7 bases, with 11 bases between. The CDR3 loop spans 14 amino acids. As DNA, the CDR3 is TGCGCCAGCAGCTTGGGGGCAGGTCCCCAGCCCCAGCATTTT. Its protein product is CASSLGAGPQPQHF. Complete variable domain (other parts from reference TRBV5-1 and TRBJ1-5): KAGVTQTPRYLIKTRGQQVTLSCSPISGHRSVSWYQQTPGQGLQFLFEYFSETQRNKGNFPGRFSGRQFSNSRSEMNVSTLELGDSALYLCASSLGAGPQPQHFGDGTRLSIL.

This clonotype was seen repeatedly, ten times or more. The CDR3 nucleotides read TGTGCCAGCAGTTACAGGGGGCTTAGAGCTTTCTTT. Translating it yields CASSYRGLRAFF. This sequence joins TRBV6-5 and TRBJ1-1, with 7 bases identical to TRBD1. Germline values: CDR1 MNHEY, CDR2 SVGAGI. With V trimmed by 2 bases and J by 10 bases, 4 bases remained unmatched. CDR3 size: 12 residues.

Ten or more counts support this clonotype. The V call is TRBV7-2, the J call TRBJ2-5; the match to TRBD2 covers 8 bases. The CDR3 contains 12 residues. V dropped 5 bases and J dropped 6; count of bases not matched to a gene: 2. Germline V gene sequence: CDR1 SGHTA, CDR2 FQGNSA. This CDR3 is CASSPGGKTQYF. The CDR3 nucleotides are TGTGCCAGCAGCCCGGGGGGGAAGACCCAGTACTTC.

With regard to this clonotype: A much larger clone differs by one base, so this may be a read error. The chain has TRBV4-2 and TRBJ1-4, with a tentative D call TRBD1 (6 bases). Trimming removed 5 bases from V and 6 bases from J, with 16 bases in between. CDR1 is LGHNA and CDR2 is YNFKEQ in the germline V gene. The CDR3 consists of 15 residues. CDR3 in DNA: TGTGCCAGCAGCGAAGCGACAGGAAGATATGAAAAACTGTTTTTT. Translated, it gives CASSEATGRYEKLFF.

This clonotype was detected many times. J is TRBJ1-2 and V is TRBV7-9; unclear D gene. The germline V gene has CDR1 SEHNR and CDR2 FQNEAQ (reference sequence). CDR3 size: 13 residues. V dropped 1 base and J dropped 5 bases, with 8 bases sitting between them. The CDR3 region is CASSLGVAYGYTF. CDR3 sequence (DNA): TGTGCCAGCAGCTTAGGAGTTGCGTATGGCTACACCTTC.

This clonotype was counted at least ten times. The V call is TRBV5-6, the J call TRBJ2-7; the D is unclear. The ends were cut back, 6 bases at V and 6 bases at J, with 16 bases in the middle. Germline lookup yields CDR1 SGHDT and CDR2 YYEEEE. This CDR3 comprises 13 residues. This CDR3 reads CASNDALFSEQYF. The CDR3 nucleotides read TGTGCCAGCAATGACGCACTATTCTCCGAGCAGTACTTC.

This clonotype was observed many times. The rearrangement links TRBV12-3 or TRBV12-4 to TRBJ2-4; 8 bases line up with TRBD1. Unmatched junction bases numbered 5, after V lost 5 bases and J lost 8 bases. The CDR3 contains 13 residues. Here the CDR3 DNA reads TGTGCCAGCAGTGGCACAGGGGGAGACATTCAGTACTTC. Its protein product is CASSGTGGDIQYF.

This clonotype was seen many times. The chain is built from TRBV7-2 and TRBJ2-5; D uncertain. Trimming left V 2 bases short and J 5 bases short, with 9 bases between. Germline CDR1 is SGHTA and CDR2 is FQGNSA. The length of the CDR3 is 13 residues. CDR3 loop: CASSLNFWETQYF. CDR3 nucleotides: TGTGCCAGCAGCTTAAATTTTTGGGAGACCCAGTACTTC.

Ten or more counts support this clonotype. This chain joins TRBV6-4 and TRBJ1-1, with D unresolved. V lost 7 bases and J lost 6, with 18 bases in between. The CDR3 extends over 14 amino acids. Germline values: CDR1 MRHNA, CDR2 SNTAGT. CDR3 coding DNA: TGTGCCAGCAAGGCAGGCCCTATGAATGCTGAAGCTTTCTTT. It is translated as CASKAGPMNAEAFF.